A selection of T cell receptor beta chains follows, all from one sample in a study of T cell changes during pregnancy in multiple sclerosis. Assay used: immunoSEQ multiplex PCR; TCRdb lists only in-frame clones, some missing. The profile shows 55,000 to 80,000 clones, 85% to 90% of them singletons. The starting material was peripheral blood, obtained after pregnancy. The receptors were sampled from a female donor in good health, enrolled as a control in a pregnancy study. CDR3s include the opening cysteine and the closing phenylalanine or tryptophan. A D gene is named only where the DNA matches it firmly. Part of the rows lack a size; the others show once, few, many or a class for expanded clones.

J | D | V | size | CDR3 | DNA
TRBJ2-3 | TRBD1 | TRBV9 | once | CASSVGNRGTDTQYF | TGTGCCAGCAGCGTAGGGAACAGGGGGACAGATACGCAGTATTTT
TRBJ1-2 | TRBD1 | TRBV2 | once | CASSEIQGALGGYGYTF | TGTGCCAGCAGTGAAATCCAGGGGGCTTTGGGAGGCTATGGCTACACCTTC
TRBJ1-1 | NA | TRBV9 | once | CASSEGGETEAFF | TGTGCCAGCAGCGAGGGGGGGGAAACTGAAGCTTTCTTT
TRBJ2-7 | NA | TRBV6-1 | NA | CASSEASAAPYEQYF | TGTGCCAGCAGTGAAGCGTCAGCAGCGCCCTACGAGCAGTACTTC
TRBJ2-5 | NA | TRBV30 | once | CAYDRRQETQYF | TGTGCCTATGACAGACGACAAGAGACCCAGTACTTC
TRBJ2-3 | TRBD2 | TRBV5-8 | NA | CASSAGLAGGLGTDTQYF | TGTGCCAGCAGCGCAGGACTAGCGGGGGGGCTAGGCACAGATACGCAGTATTTT
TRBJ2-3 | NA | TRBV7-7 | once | CASSLVGTQDTQYF | TGTGCCAGCAGCTTAGTCGGGACTCAGGATACGCAGTATTTT
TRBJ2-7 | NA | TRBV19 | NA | CASSIVGDSSYEQYF | TGTGCCAGTAGTATAGTAGGTGACAGCTCCTACGAGCAGTACTTC
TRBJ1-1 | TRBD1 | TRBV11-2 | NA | CASSVRGLKNTEAFF | TGTGCCAGCAGCGTAAGGGGGCTTAAAAACACTGAAGCTTTCTTT
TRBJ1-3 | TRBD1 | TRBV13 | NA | CASSAQDRGYHSAGNTIYF | TGTGCCAGCAGCGCCCAAGACAGGGGATACCATTCGGCTGGAAACACCATATATTTT
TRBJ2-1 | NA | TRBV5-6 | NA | CASSLSWDTVNEQFF | TGTGCCAGCAGCTTGTCATGGGACACAGTCAATGAGCAGTTCTTC
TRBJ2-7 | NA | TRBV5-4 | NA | CASSPTDTAYEQYF | TGTGCCAGCAGCCCAACGGACACCGCCTACGAGCAGTACTTC
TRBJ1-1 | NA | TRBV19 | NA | CASSIQLPNTEAFF | TGTGCCAGTAGTATTCAACTCCCCAACACTGAAGCTTTCTTT
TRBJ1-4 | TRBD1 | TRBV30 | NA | CAWSTYLPGQGIRANEKLFF | TGTGCCTGGAGCACCTACCTGCCGGGACAGGGCATTAGAGCTAATGAAAAACTGTTTTTT
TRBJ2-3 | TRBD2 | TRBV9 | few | CASSPALAGGTDTQYF | TGTGCCAGCAGCCCGGCCCTAGCGGGGGGCACAGATACGCAGTATTTT
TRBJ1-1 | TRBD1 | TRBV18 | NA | CASSPPDRGDSEAFF | TGTGCCAGCTCACCACCCGACAGGGGGGATAGTGAAGCTTTCTTT
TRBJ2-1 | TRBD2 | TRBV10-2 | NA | CASSELTSASINEQFF | TGCGCCAGCAGTGAATTAACTAGCGCGAGTATCAATGAGCAGTTCTTC